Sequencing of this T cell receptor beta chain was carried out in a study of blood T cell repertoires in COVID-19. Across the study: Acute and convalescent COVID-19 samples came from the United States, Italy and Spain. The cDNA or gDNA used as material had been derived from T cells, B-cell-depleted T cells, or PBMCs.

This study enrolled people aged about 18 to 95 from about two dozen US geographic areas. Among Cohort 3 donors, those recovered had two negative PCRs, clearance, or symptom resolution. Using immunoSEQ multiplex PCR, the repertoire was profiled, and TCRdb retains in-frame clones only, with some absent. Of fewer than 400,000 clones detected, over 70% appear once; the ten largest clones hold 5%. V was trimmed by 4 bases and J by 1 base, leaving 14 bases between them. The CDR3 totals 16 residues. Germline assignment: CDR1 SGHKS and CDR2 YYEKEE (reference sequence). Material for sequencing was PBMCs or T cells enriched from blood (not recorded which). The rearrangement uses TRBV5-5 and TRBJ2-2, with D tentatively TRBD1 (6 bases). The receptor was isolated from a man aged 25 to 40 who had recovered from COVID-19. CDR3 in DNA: TGTGCCAGCAGCCGTGACTCGGGACAGAACACCGGGGAGCTGTTTTTT. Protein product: CASSRDSGQNTGELFF.